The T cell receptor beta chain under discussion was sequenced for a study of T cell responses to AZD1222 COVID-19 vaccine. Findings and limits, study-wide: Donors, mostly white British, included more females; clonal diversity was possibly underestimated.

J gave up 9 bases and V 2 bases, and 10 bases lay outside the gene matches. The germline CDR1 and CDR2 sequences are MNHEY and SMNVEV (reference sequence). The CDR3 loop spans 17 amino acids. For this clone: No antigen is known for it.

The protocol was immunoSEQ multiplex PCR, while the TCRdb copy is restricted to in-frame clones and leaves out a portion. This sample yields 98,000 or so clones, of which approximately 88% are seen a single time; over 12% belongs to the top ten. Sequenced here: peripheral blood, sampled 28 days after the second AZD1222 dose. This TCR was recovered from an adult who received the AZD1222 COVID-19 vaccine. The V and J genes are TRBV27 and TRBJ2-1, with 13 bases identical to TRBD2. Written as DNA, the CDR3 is TGTGCCAGCAGTTTAGGGACTAGCGGGGTGGGAAGGATTGAGCAGTTCTTC. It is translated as CASSLGTSGVGRIEQFF.